This is a list of T cell receptor beta chains from one sample in a study of neurological immune-mediated disorders. TCRdb ran MiXCR on the 5' RACE reads and lists one entry per CDR3 protein. This table holds tens of thousands of distinct CDR3 sequences, around 13% found once. The source material was CD4+ T cells from blood. The receptors were gathered from a female donor with HTLV-1-associated myelopathy (HAM/TSP). Each CDR3 is given with its conserved first and last residue. The order of the fields is D gene, J gene, clone size, V gene, CDR3 protein, CDR3 DNA. The D gene is left open where the match is weak. Only part of the rows carry a size: once, few, many, or a class if the clone is expanded.

D gene: .
J gene: TRBJ2-1
clone size: many
V gene: TRBV7-8
CDR3 protein: CASSFFTGLRYNEQFF
CDR3 DNA: TGTGCCAGCAGCTTCTTTACAGGGCTGAGGTACAATGAGCAGTTCTTC

D gene: TRBD1
J gene: TRBJ2-5
clone size: many
V gene: TRBV5-1
CDR3 protein: CASSPRTGAATLRRETQYF
CDR3 DNA: TGCGCCAGCAGCCCCAGGACAGGGGCGGCGACCTTGAGAAGGGAGACCCAGTACTTC

D gene: TRBD2
J gene: TRBJ2-3
clone size: many
V gene: TRBV10-3
CDR3 protein: CAISGVAGVATDTQYF
CDR3 DNA: TGTGCCATCAGTGGTGTAGCGGGAGTAGCGACAGATACGCAGTATTTT

D gene: TRBD1
J gene: TRBJ2-7
clone size: medium-sized
V gene: TRBV20-1
CDR3 protein: CSAPPGQGTYEQYF
CDR3 DNA: TGCAGTGCTCCACCTGGACAGGGGACCTACGAGCAGTACTTC

D gene: TRBD1
J gene: TRBJ2-5
clone size: many
V gene: TRBV5-1
CDR3 protein: CASSPGQGSETQYF
CDR3 DNA: TGCGCCAGCAGCCCGGGACAGGGGAGCGAGACCCAGTACTTC

D gene: .
J gene: TRBJ1-2
clone size: many
V gene: TRBV6-5
CDR3 protein: CASQGLRGYTF
CDR3 DNA: TGTGCCAGTCAGGGGCTGCGTGGCTACACCTTC

D gene: TRBD1
J gene: TRBJ1-1
clone size: .
V gene: TRBV9
CDR3 protein: CASSAGGQTQF
CDR3 DNA: TGTGCCAGCAGCGCGGGGGGACAGACCCAATTT

D gene: .
J gene: TRBJ2-5
clone size: many
V gene: TRBV6-5
CDR3 protein: CASSYSSTSTTQYF
CDR3 DNA: TGTGCCAGCAGTTACTCGTCGACTAGTACGACCCAGTACTTC

D gene: .
J gene: TRBJ2-5
clone size: many
V gene: TRBV6-1
CDR3 protein: CASSAPMKGPETQYF
CDR3 DNA: TGTGCCAGCAGTGCCCCTATGAAGGGCCCAGAGACCCAGTACTTC

D gene: .
J gene: TRBJ2-6
clone size: medium-sized
V gene: TRBV7-2
CDR3 protein: CASSLGGFGANVLTF
CDR3 DNA: TGTGCCAGCAGCTTAGGAGGGTTCGGGGCCAACGTCCTGACTTTC

D gene: .
J gene: TRBJ1-1
clone size: many
V gene: TRBV27
CDR3 protein: CASSLVSANTEAFF
CDR3 DNA: TGTGCCAGCAGTTTGGTTTCAGCGAACACTGAAGCTTTCTTT

D gene: .
J gene: TRBJ2-4
clone size: many
V gene: TRBV4-2
CDR3 protein: CASSQGGAMRNIQYF
CDR3 DNA: TGTGCCAGCAGCCAAGGGGGCGCGATGCGGAACATTCAGTACTTC

D gene: .
J gene: TRBJ2-1
clone size: many
V gene: TRBV14
CDR3 protein: CASSQDQGTYNEQFF
CDR3 DNA: TGTGCCAGCAGCCAAGATCAGGGGACCTACAATGAGCAGTTCTTC

D gene: .
J gene: TRBJ2-5
clone size: medium-sized
V gene: TRBV29-1
CDR3 protein: CSVAGRETQYF
CDR3 DNA: TGCAGCGTTGCGGGACGGGAGACCCAGTACTTC

D gene: .
J gene: TRBJ2-5
clone size: many
V gene: TRBV27
CDR3 protein: CASSSPPVETQYF
CDR3 DNA: TGTGCCAGCAGTTCCCCTCCGGTTGAGACCCAGTACTTC

D gene: .
J gene: TRBJ1-5
clone size: many
V gene: TRBV5-1
CDR3 protein: CASSFSGSYSNQPQHF
CDR3 DNA: TGCGCCAGCAGCTTTTCAGGGTCTTATAGCAATCAGCCCCAGCATTTT

D gene: TRBD2
J gene: TRBJ2-1
clone size: many
V gene: TRBV2
CDR3 protein: CASSELAGVREQFF
CDR3 DNA: TGTGCCAGCAGTGAACTAGCGGGAGTTCGGGAGCAGTTCTTC

D gene: .
J gene: TRBJ2-1
clone size: many
V gene: TRBV18
CDR3 protein: CASSLGGRRGEQFF
CDR3 DNA: TGTGCCAGCTCACTCGGGGGGCGCAGGGGTGAGCAGTTCTTC

D gene: .
J gene: TRBJ2-1
clone size: many
V gene: TRBV20-1
CDR3 protein: CSASPASYSYNEQFF
CDR3 DNA: TGCAGTGCTAGTCCCGCCAGCTACTCCTACAATGAGCAGTTCTTC

D gene: .
J gene: TRBJ1-2
clone size: many
V gene: TRBV24-1
CDR3 protein: CATSDFNGANYGYTF
CDR3 DNA: TGTGCCACCAGTGATTTTAACGGAGCTAACTATGGCTACACCTTC

D gene: .
J gene: TRBJ2-3
clone size: many
V gene: TRBV24-1
CDR3 protein: CATSAGFPDTQYF
CDR3 DNA: TGTGCCACCAGCGCAGGGTTTCCAGATACGCAGTATTTT

D gene: .
J gene: TRBJ2-1
clone size: many
V gene: TRBV29-1
CDR3 protein: CSVLVGEQFF
CDR3 DNA: TGCAGCGTTTTGGTGGGGGAGCAGTTCTTC

D gene: TRBD1
J gene: TRBJ1-5
clone size: medium-sized
V gene: TRBV4-2
CDR3 protein: CASSQSTGLQPQHF
CDR3 DNA: TGTGCCAGCAGCCAATCGACAGGGTTACAGCCCCAGCATTTT

D gene: .
J gene: TRBJ2-2
clone size: .
V gene: TRBV11-2
CDR3 protein: CSSSLAYTGELFF
CDR3 DNA: TGTTCCAGCAGCTTAGCGTACACCGGGGAGCTGTTTTTT

D gene: .
J gene: TRBJ2-1
clone size: .
V gene: TRBV18
CDR3 protein: CVSSPSQGWGNEQFF
CDR3 DNA: TGTGTCAGCTCACCATCGCAGGGGTGGGGAAATGAGCAGTTCTTC

D gene: .
J gene: TRBJ2-3
clone size: medium-sized
V gene: TRBV27
CDR3 protein: CASKGGGTDTQYF
CDR3 DNA: TGTGCCAGTAAAGGGGGGGGCACAGATACGCAGTATTTT

D gene: .
J gene: TRBJ2-7
clone size: many
V gene: TRBV12-3/TRBV12-4
CDR3 protein: CASSLEGARNYEQYF
CDR3 DNA: TGTGCCAGCAGTTTGGAGGGGGCAAGGAACTACGAGCAGTACTTC

D gene: .
J gene: TRBJ1-2
clone size: many
V gene: TRBV29-1
CDR3 protein: CSVRRQKANYGYTF
CDR3 DNA: TGCAGCGTAAGGAGGCAGAAAGCTAACTATGGCTACACCTTC

D gene: TRBD1
J gene: TRBJ2-2
clone size: many
V gene: TRBV18
CDR3 protein: CASSPVGQGSSGELFF
CDR3 DNA: TGTGCCAGCTCACCGGTGGGACAGGGTAGTTCCGGGGAGCTGTTTTTT

D gene: .
J gene: TRBJ2-1
clone size: many
V gene: TRBV15
CDR3 protein: CATSRGGTLGGNEQFF
CDR3 DNA: TGTGCCACCAGCAGAGGGGGGACTCTCGGTGGCAATGAGCAGTTCTTC

D gene: TRBD1
J gene: TRBJ2-7
clone size: many
V gene: TRBV20-1
CDR3 protein: CSARVRDSSYEQYF
CDR3 DNA: TGCAGTGCTAGAGTTAGGGACAGCTCCTACGAGCAGTACTTC

D gene: .
J gene: TRBJ2-7
clone size: many
V gene: TRBV20-1
CDR3 protein: CSARDHGRTGYEQYF
CDR3 DNA: TGCAGTGCTAGAGATCACGGCAGGACGGGTTACGAGCAGTACTTC

D gene: .
J gene: TRBJ1-4
clone size: many
V gene: TRBV7-2
CDR3 protein: CASSPEGQKYEKLFF
CDR3 DNA: TGTGCCAGCAGCCCTGAGGGGCAGAAATATGAAAAACTGTTTTTT